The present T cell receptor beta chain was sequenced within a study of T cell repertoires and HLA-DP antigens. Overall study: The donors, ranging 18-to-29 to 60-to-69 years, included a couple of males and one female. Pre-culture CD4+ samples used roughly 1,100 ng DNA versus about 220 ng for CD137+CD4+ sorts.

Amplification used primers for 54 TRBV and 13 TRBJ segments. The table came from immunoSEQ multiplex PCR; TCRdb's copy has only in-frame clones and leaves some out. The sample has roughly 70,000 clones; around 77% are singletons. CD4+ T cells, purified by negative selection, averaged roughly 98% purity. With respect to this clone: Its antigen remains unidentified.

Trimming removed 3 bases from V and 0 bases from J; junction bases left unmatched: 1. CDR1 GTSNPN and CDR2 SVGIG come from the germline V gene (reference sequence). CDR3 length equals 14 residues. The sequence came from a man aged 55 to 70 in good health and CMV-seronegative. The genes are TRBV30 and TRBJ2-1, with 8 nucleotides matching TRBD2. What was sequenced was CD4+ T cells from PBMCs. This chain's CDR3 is CAWRTSGSYNEQFF. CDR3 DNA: TGTGCCTGGAGAACTAGCGGCTCCTACAATGAGCAGTTCTTC.